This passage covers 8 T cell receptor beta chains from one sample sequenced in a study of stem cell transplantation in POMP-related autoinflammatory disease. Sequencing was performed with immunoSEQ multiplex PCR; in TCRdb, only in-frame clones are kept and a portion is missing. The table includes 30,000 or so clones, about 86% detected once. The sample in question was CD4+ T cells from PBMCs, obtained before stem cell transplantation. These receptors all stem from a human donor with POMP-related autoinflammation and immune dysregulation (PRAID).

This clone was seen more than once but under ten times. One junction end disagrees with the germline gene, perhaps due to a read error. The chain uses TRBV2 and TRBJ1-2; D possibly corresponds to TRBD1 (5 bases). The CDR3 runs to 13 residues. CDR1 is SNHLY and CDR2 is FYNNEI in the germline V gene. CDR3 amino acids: CARSVGGNYGYTF. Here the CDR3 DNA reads TGTGCCAGAAGTGTGGGGGGGAACTATGGCTACACCTTC.

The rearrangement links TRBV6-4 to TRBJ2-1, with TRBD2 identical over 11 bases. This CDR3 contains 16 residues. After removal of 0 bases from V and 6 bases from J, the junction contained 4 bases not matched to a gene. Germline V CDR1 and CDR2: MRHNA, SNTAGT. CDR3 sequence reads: CASSDSGLAGGNEQFF. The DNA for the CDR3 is TGTGCCAGCAGTGACTCGGGGCTAGCGGGGGGCAATGAGCAGTTCTTC.

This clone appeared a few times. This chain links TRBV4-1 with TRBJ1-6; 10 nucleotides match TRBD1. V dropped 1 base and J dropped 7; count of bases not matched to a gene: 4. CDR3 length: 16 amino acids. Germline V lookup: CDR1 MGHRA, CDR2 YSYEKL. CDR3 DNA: TGCGCCAGCAGCCAAGCCGGACAGGGGGGGAATTCACCCCTCCACTTT. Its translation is CASSQAGQGGNSPLHF.

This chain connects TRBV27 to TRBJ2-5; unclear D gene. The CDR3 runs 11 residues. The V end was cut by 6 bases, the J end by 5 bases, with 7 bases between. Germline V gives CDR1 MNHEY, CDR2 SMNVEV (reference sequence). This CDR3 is CASRGMETQYF. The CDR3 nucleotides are TGTGCCAGCAGGGGCATGGAGACCCAGTACTTC.

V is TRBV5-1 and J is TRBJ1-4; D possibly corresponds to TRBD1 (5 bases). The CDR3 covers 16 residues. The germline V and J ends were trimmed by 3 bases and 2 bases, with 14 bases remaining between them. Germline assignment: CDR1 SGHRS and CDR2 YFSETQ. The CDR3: CASSWGPGPTNEKLFF. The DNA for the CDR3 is TGCGCCAGCAGCTGGGGACCTGGCCCCACTAATGAAAAACTGTTTTTT.

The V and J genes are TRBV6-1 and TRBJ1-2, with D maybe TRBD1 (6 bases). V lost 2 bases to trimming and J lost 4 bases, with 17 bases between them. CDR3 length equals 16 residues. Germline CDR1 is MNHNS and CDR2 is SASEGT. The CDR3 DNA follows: TGTGCCAGCAGTGAATTGGTTGGGGGGCCGGGCTATGGCTACACCTTC. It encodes CASSELVGGPGYGYTF.

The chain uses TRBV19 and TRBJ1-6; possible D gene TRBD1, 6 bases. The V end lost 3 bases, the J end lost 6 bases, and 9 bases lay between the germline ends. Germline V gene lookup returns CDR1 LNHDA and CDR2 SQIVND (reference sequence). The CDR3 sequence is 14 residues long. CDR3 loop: CASSMTGGNSPLHF. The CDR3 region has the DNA TGTGCCAGTAGTATGACAGGCGGTAATTCACCCCTCCACTTT.

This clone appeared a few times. Written as DNA, the CDR3 is TGTGCCAGTAGTAAGGGGAATCAGCCCCAGCATTTT. It translates to CASSKGNQPQHF. V is TRBV19 and J is TRBJ1-5; the D gene is possibly TRBD1 (5 bases). The CDR3 totals 12 residues. Trimming cost V 4 bases and J 4 bases, with 5 bases left between them. The V gene's germline CDR1 is LNHDA and CDR2 SQIVND (reference sequence).